These 22 T cell receptor beta chains share one sample of origin, sequenced in a study of CD8+CD57+ T cells in acquired aplastic anemia. The template used for profiling TCR beta VDJ and CDR3 was genomic DNA. One entry per CDR3 protein results from TCRdb running MiXCR on the reads. The sample yields about 210,000 distinct CDR3 sequences, around 60% seen once. Sequenced material: sorted CD4+, CD8+, or CD8+CD57+ T cells (not recorded which) from PBMCs. These receptors all stem from a human donor in good health.

This clonotype was seen repeatedly, ten times or more. The V gene is TRBV5-1, the J gene TRBJ1-1; D is undetermined. V was trimmed by 0 bases and J by 5 bases, leaving 14 bases between them. The CDR3 consists of 15 residues. Germline CDR1 and CDR2: SGHRS and YFSETQ. CDR3 in amino acids: CASSLAGHRRTEAFF. DNA of the CDR3: TGCGCCAGCAGCTTGGCAGGTCACCGACGGACTGAAGCTTTCTTT.

This clonotype was seen a few times. The V and J genes are TRBV27 and TRBJ1-5; unclear D gene. Trimming shortened V by 3 bases and J by 0 bases, and 6 bases separated the two germline ends. Germline V lookup: CDR1 MNHEY, CDR2 SMNVEV (reference sequence). CDR3 length: 14 amino acids. The CDR3 nucleotides are TGTGCCAGCAGTTTGTCCGATAGCAATCAGCCCCAGCATTTT. Protein product: CASSLSDSNQPQHF.

The CDR3 region has the DNA TGCAGTGCTAGCTCGAGGACTAGCGGAAAATGGGAGCTCCTACGAGCAGTTGTA. This encodes CSASSRTSGKWELLRAVV. The chain links TRBV20-1 to TRBJ2-7; 10 bases line up with TRBD2. The CDR3 runs to 18 residues. The germline V gene encodes CDR1 DFQATT and CDR2 SNEGSKA (reference sequence).

The chain links TRBV9 to TRBJ1-1; D not resolved. Germline CDR1 SGDLS, CDR2 YYNGEE. CDR3 length: 13 residues. V lost 4 bases and J lost 4, with 11 bases in between. DNA of the CDR3: TGTGCCAGCAGCCCCTCGATGCGCACTGAAGCTTTCTTT. It specifies CASSPSMRTEAFF.

The chain carries TRBV20-1 and TRBJ2-2; 8 bases map to TRBD1. The CDR3 length is 14 residues. V lost 0 bases, J lost 3 bases, and 0 bases stayed unmatched. Germline V lookup: CDR1 DFQATT, CDR2 SNEGSKA (reference sequence). The CDR3: CSARETGDTGELFF. In nucleotides, the CDR3 is TGCAGTGCTAGAGAGACAGGGGACACCGGGGAGCTGTTTTTT.

The V and J genes are TRBV10-3 and TRBJ2-5; 11 bases map to TRBD2. CDR1 is ENHRY, CDR2 SYGVKD, per germline. Trimming cost V 8 bases and J 4 bases; bases outside gene matches: 12. The CDR3 contains 16 residues. In DNA form, the CDR3 reads TGTGCCATCGCGGTTGGGCTTAGCGGGGGGGGAGAGACCCAGTACTTC. Its protein is CAIAVGLSGGGETQYF.

This clonotype was counted at least ten times. The chain combines TRBV14 with TRBJ2-3; possibly TRBD1 for D (7 bases). CDR3 length: 17 residues. V lost 3 bases to trimming and J lost 3 bases, with 19 bases between them. CDR1 and CDR2 (germline): SGHDN, FVKESK. The CDR3 is CASSHPRGRGRTDTQYF. DNA of the CDR3: TGTGCCAGCAGCCACCCAAGGGGCAGGGGGAGGACAGATACGCAGTATTTT.

The DNA for the CDR3 is TGCAGCGTTTACCGGACAGGAGAGACCCAGTACTTC. Translation gives CSVYRTGETQYF. V gene TRBV29-1 combines with J gene TRBJ2-5; TRBD1 matches at 7 bases. The trim removed 5 bases at V and 4 bases at J, leaving 4 bases unmatched. Per germline, CDR1 SQVTM and CDR2 ANQGSEA. The length of the CDR3 is 12 residues.

The V gene is TRBV2, the J gene TRBJ1-5, with TRBD1 as a possible D gene (5 bases). This CDR3 contains 14 residues. In germline, CDR1 is SNHLY, CDR2 FYNNEI. V dropped 3 bases and J dropped 6 bases, with 12 bases sitting between them. In DNA form, the CDR3 reads TGTGCCAGCAGTGACGGGACCGAACGTCAGCCCCAGCATTTT. Its protein product is CASSDGTERQPQHF.

A note on this clonotype: It may be a read error: a sequence one base away is much more abundant. V usage is TRBV6-1 and J usage is TRBJ2-3, with a possible D match to TRBD1 (5 bases). This CDR3 is built from 14 residues. Germline CDR1 and CDR2: MNHNS and SASEGT. Trimming took off 7 bases at V and 8 bases at J, with 19 bases between the two ends. The CDR3 loop reads CASTDSYPPGTQYF. The DNA of the CDR3 is TGTGCCAGCACAGACAGTTATCCCCCAGGTACGCAGTATTTT.

The rearrangement links TRBV7-8 to TRBJ2-3; TRBD2 matches 9 bases. V dropped 5 bases and J dropped 5; count of bases not matched to a gene: 11. CDR1 SGHVS and CDR2 FQNEAQ come from the germline V gene. The CDR3 totals 16 residues. The CDR3 region has the DNA TGTGCCAGCAGCCCAGAGGGGACTAGCTTGGGAGATACGCAGTATTTT. This encodes CASSPEGTSLGDTQYF.

V is TRBV20-1 and J is TRBJ2-7; TRBD1 matches 9 bases. This CDR3 spans 16 amino acids. Germline V gene lookup returns CDR1 DFQATT and CDR2 SNEGSKA (reference sequence). V lost 3 bases, J lost 4 bases, and 13 bases stayed unmatched. The chain's CDR3 is CSARAPDRGFIYEQYF. CDR3 nucleotides: TGCAGTGCTAGGGCACCAGACAGGGGGTTCATATACGAGCAGTACTTC.

The gene calls are TRBV25-1 and TRBJ1-1; D remains unclear. Germline CDR1 reads MGHDK; CDR2 reads SYGVNS. Deletions cut 1 base from V and 5 bases from J, with 8 bases between. The CDR3 is made up of 13 amino acids. CDR3 in amino acids: CASSESLATEAFF. The CDR3 DNA reads TGTGCCAGCAGTGAATCCCTGGCGACTGAAGCTTTCTTT.

The chain carries TRBV2 and TRBJ2-1; 15 nucleotides agree with TRBD2. Germline CDR1 SNHLY, CDR2 FYNNEI. The CDR3 extends over 15 amino acids. V lost 6 bases to trimming and J lost 8 bases; unmatched junction nucleotides: 5. DNA of the CDR3: TGTGCCAGCAGCGAACGGACTAGCGGGAGGGATGAGCAGTTCTTC. Translation: CASSERTSGRDEQFF.

V usage is TRBV7-6 and J usage is TRBJ2-7, with a possible D match to TRBD2 (6 bases). From germline, CDR1 is SGHVS and CDR2 FNYEAQ. The CDR3 length is 15 residues. V was cut by 5 bases and J by 1 base, with 15 bases left in between. The CDR3 sequence is CASSPGELGSYEQYF. CDR3 bases: TGTGCCAGCAGCCCGGGGGAGCTCGGATCCTACGAGCAGTACTTC.

This clonotype appeared a few times. The chain links TRBV20-1 to TRBJ1-6; D not resolved. V lost 5 bases to trimming and J lost 10 bases, with 21 bases between them. Germline lookup yields CDR1 DFQATT and CDR2 SNEGSKA (reference sequence). The CDR3 covers 15 residues. CDR3 region: CSAASSPGLLSPLHF. CDR3 in DNA: TGCAGTGCTGCATCTTCTCCCGGCCTGCTCTCACCCCTCCACTTT.

The chain combines TRBV20-1 with TRBJ1-5; D is uncertain. The CDR3 runs 13 residues. Trimming removed 0 bases at V and 4 bases at J, with 7 bases between. The germline gives CDR1 DFQATT, CDR2 SNEGSKA (reference sequence). The CDR3 loop reads CSAREALNQPQHF. CDR3 DNA sequence: TGCAGTGCTAGAGAGGCACTTAATCAGCCCCAGCATTTT.

This clonotype was seen a few times. V and J are TRBV7-9 and TRBJ2-5; D tentatively reads TRBD1 or TRBD2 (5 bases each). The V and J ends lost 2 bases and 4 bases respectively, with 8 bases between them. Germline V gives CDR1 SEHNR, CDR2 FQNEAQ (reference sequence). The CDR3 length is 13 residues. CDR3 sequence reads: CASSLTRGETQYF. CDR3 bases: TGTGCCAGCAGCTTAACGAGGGGAGAGACCCAGTACTTC. Drawing the rest from reference TRBV7-9 and TRBJ2-5, the complete variable domain is DTGVSQNPRHKITKRGQNVTFRCDPISEHNRLYWYRQTLGQGPEFLTYFQNEAQLEKSRLLSDRFSAERPKGSFSTLEIQRTEQGDSAMYLCASSLTRGETQYFGPGTRLLVL.

This clonotype was observed many times. The genes are TRBV12-3 or TRBV12-4 and TRBJ1-2; 9 bases match TRBD1. CDR3 length: 13 amino acids. Trimming at V came to 8 bases and at J to 4 bases, leaving 5 bases not matched to a gene. This CDR3 is CASDTGGAYGYTF. CDR3 in DNA: TGTGCCAGCGATACAGGGGGCGCCTATGGCTACACCTTC.

The chain combines TRBV4-3 with TRBJ2-1; possible D gene TRBD2, 5 bases. Germline V gives CDR1 LGHNA, CDR2 YSLEER. The CDR3 has 14 amino acids. V was shortened by 0 bases and J by 9 bases, with 12 bases between the two germline ends. This CDR3 reads CASSQDHTGSEQFF. DNA for the CDR3: TGCGCCAGCAGCCAAGATCATACGGGAAGTGAGCAGTTCTTC.

This clonotype was seen repeatedly, ten times or more. The rearrangement uses TRBV5-6 and TRBJ2-2; a possible D gene is TRBD1 (6 bases). Germline V CDR1 and CDR2: SGHDT, YYEEEE. V gave up 3 bases and J gave up 3 bases, with 18 bases separating them. This CDR3 comprises 17 residues. The CDR3 region is CASSSRTDHPDTGELFF. Here the CDR3 DNA reads TGTGCCAGCAGCTCCAGGACAGACCACCCGGACACCGGGGAGCTGTTTTTT. The whole variable domain, remainder taken from reference TRBV5-6 and TRBJ2-2, is DAGVTQSPTHLIKTRGQQVTLRCSPKSGHDTVSWYQQALGQGPQFIFQYYEEEERQRGNFPDRFSGHQFPNYSSELNVNALLLGDSALYLCASSSRTDHPDTGELFFGEGSRLTVL.

At least ten counts were recorded for this clonotype. The rearrangement uses TRBV5-6 and TRBJ1-5; 7 nucleotides agree with TRBD1. The ends lost 0 bases at V and 2 bases at J; junction bases unmatched: 8. CDR1 and CDR2 (germline): SGHDT, YYEEEE. This CDR3 contains 17 residues. CDR3: CASSLGETGSGNQPQHF. The CDR3 nucleotides read TGTGCCAGCAGCTTGGGGGAGACAGGGTCTGGCAATCAGCCCCAGCATTTT.